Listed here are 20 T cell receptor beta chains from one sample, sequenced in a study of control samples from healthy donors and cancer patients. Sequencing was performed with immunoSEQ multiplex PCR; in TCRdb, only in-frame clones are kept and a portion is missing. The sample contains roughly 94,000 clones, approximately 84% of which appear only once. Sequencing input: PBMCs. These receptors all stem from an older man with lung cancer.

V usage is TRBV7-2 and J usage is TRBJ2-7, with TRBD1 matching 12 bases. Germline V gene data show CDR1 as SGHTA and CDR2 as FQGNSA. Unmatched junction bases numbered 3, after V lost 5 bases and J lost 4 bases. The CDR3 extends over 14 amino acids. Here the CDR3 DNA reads TGTGCCAGCAGCAGGGACAGGGGGCGGTACGAGCAGTACTTC. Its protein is CASSRDRGRYEQYF.

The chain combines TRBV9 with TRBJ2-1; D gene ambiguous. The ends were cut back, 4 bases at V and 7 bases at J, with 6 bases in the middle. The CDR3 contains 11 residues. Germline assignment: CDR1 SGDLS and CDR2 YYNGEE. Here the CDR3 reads CASSRGNEQFF. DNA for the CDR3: TGTGCCAGCAGCCGCGGAAATGAGCAGTTCTTC.

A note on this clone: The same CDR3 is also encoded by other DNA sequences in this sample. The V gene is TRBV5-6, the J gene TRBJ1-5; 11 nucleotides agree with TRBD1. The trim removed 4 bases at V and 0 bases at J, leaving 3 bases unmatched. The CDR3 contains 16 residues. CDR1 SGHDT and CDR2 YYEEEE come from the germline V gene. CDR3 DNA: TGTGCCAGCAGCCGGGACAGGGGGTATAGCAATCAGCCCCAGCATTTT. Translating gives CASSRDRGYSNQPQHF.

The CDR3 loop is CASSLDAGPGYTF. The CDR3 DNA sequence: TGTGCCAGCAGCTTAGATGCAGGGCCAGGCTACACCTTC. The V and J genes are TRBV7-9 and TRBJ1-2, with D possibly being TRBD1 (5 bases). The germline V gene encodes CDR1 SEHNR and CDR2 FQNEAQ (reference sequence). Trimming stripped 1 base from V and 8 bases from J, with 11 bases between. The CDR3 runs 13 residues.

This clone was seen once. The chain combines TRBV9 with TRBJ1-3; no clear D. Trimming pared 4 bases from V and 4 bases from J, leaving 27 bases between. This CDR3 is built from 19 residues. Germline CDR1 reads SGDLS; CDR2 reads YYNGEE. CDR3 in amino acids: CASSSIIDREGLPGNTIYF. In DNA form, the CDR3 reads TGTGCCAGCAGCTCCATAATCGACCGGGAGGGCCTACCCGGAAACACCATATATTTT.

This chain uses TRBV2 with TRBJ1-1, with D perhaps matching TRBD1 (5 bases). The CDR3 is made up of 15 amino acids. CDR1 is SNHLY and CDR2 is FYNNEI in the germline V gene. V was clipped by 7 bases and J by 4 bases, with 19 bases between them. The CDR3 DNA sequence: TGTGCCAGCATGCGGGAAGCCGCCGGGGGCACTGAAGCTTTCTTT. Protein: CASMREAAGGTEAFF. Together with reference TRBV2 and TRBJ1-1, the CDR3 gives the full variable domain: EPEVTQTPSHQVTQMGQEVILRCVPISNHLYFYWYRQILGQKVEFLVSFYNNEISEKSEIFDDQFSVERPDGSNFTLKIRSTKLEDSAMYFCASMREAAGGTEAFFGQGTRLTVV.

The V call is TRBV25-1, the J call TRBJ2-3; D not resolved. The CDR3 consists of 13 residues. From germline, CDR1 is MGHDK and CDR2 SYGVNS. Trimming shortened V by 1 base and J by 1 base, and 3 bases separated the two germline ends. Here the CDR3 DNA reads TGTGCCAGCAGTGAATCGGGCACAGATACGCAGTATTTT. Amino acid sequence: CASSESGTDTQYF.

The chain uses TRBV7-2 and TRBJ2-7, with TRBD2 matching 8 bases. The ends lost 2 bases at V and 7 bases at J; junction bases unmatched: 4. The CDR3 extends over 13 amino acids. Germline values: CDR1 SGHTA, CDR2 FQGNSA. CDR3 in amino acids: CASSLQASGEQYF. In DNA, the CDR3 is TGTGCCAGCAGCTTACAGGCTAGCGGGGAGCAGTACTTC.

CDR3 loop: CATSDAGPRGNQPQHF. The CDR3, as DNA: TGTGCCACCAGTGACGCCGGGCCTCGGGGCAATCAGCCCCAGCATTTT. The genes are TRBV24-1 and TRBJ1-5; D gene ambiguous. CDR1 KGHDR and CDR2 SFDVKD come from the germline V gene. Trimming left V 4 bases short and J 2 bases short, with 14 bases between. This CDR3 is built from 16 residues.

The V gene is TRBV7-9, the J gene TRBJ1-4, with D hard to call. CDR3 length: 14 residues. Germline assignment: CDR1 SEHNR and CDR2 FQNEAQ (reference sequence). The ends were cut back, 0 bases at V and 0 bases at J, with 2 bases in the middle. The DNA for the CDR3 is TGTGCCAGCAGCTTAGCAACAACTAATGAAAAACTGTTTTTT. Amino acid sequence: CASSLATTNEKLFF.

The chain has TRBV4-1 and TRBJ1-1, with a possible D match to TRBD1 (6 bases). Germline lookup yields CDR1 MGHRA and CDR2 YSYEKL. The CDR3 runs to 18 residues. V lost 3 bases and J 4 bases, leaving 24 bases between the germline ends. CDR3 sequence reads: CASSHGRQAQLMGTEAFF. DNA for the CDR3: TGCGCCAGCAGCCACGGTAGACAGGCTCAGCTCATGGGCACTGAAGCTTTCTTT.

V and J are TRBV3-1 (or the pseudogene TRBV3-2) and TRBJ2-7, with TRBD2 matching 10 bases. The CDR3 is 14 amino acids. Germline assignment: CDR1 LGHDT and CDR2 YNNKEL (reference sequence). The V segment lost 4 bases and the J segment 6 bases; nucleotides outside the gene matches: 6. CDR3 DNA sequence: TGTGCCAGCAGCCTTAGCGGGGGGCGGCGCGAGCAGTACTTC. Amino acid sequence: CASSLSGGRREQYF.

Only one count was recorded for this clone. Here the CDR3 DNA reads TGCGCCAGCAGCCAAGAACGTCCGGGGCTTACCTACGAGCAGTACTTC. As protein: CASSQERPGLTYEQYF. V is TRBV4-1 and J is TRBJ2-7, with D perhaps TRBD1 or TRBD2 (5 bases each). This CDR3 contains 16 residues. The V end lost 0 bases, the J end lost 2 bases, and 14 bases lay between the germline ends. Germline assignment: CDR1 MGHRA and CDR2 YSYEKL.

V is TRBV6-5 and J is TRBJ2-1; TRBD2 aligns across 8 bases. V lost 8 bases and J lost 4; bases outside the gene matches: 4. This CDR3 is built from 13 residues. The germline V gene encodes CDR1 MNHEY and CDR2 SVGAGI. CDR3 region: CASQRGPYNEQFF. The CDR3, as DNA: TGTGCCAGCCAGCGGGGGCCGTACAATGAGCAGTTCTTC.

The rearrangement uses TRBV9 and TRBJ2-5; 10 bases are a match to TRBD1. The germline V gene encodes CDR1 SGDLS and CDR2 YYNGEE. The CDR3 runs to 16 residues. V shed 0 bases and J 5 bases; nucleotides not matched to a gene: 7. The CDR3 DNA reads TGTGCCAGCAGCGTAGGACAGGGGGCGCATGAGGAGACCCAGTACTTC. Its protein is CASSVGQGAHEETQYF.

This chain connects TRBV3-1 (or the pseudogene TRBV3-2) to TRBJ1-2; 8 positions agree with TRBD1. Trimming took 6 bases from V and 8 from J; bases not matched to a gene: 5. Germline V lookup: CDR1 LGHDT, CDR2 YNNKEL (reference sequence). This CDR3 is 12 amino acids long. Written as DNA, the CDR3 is TGTGCCAGCAGTGGACAGGGTGGCGGCTACACCTTC. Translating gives CASSGQGGGYTF.

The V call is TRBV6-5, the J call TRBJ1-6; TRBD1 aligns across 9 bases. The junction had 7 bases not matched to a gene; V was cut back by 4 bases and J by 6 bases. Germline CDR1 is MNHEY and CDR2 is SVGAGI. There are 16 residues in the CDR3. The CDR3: CASSSLDRGSNSPLHF. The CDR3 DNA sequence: TGTGCCAGCAGTTCCCTAGACAGGGGGAGTAATTCACCCCTCCACTTT.

The CDR3 coding sequence is TGTGCCAGCAGCTTAGCTCCCAGGGGGCCCTACAATCAGCCCCAGCATTTT. Residues: CASSLAPRGPYNQPQHF. The chain joins TRBV11-2 to TRBJ1-5; TRBD1 aligns across 8 bases. The junction had 8 bases not matched to a gene; V was cut back by 1 base and J by 3 bases. The CDR3 extends over 17 amino acids. Germline assignment: CDR1 SGHAT and CDR2 FQNNGV.

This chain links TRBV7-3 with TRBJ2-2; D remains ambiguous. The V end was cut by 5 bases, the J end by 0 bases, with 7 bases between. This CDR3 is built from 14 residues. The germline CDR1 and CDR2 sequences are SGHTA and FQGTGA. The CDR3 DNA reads TGTGCCAGCAGCCAGATAGCGAACACCGGGGAGCTGTTTTTT. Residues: CASSQIANTGELFF.

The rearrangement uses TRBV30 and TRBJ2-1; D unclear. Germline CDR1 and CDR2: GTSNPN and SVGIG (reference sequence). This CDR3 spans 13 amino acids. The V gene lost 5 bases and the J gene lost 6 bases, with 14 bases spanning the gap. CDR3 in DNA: TGTGCCTGGGCTAAATTCGACGGCAATGAGCAGTTCTTC. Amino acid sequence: CAWAKFDGNEQFF.